This section outlines one TCR beta chain sequence together with its context. Sequencing used immunoSEQ multiplex PCR; TCRdb keeps in-frame clones, though not all of them. The profile shows approximately 270,000 clones, about 80% of them singletons. This entry is derived from a study of blood T cell repertoires in COVID-19. Study at large: The study drew acute and convalescent COVID-19 samples from the United States, Italy and Spain.

This TCR was sampled from a person between 65 and 80 years old with COVID-19, enrolled during active disease. Sequencing input: peripheral blood.

CDR3 nucleotides: TGTGCCAGCAGCCAAGTAGGACAGAGCGTAGGCTACACCTTC. Protein product: CASSQVGQSVGYTF. This chain uses TRBV3-1 (or the pseudogene TRBV3-2) with TRBJ1-2; the D gene is possibly TRBD1 (6 bases). Germline lookup yields CDR1 LGHDT and CDR2 YNNKEL (reference sequence). The CDR3 runs to 14 residues. Trimming took 1 base from V and 8 from J, leaving 14 bases between them.